Given below is one T cell receptor beta chain in context. There are 11 residues in the CDR3. Germline CDR1 reads SEHNR; CDR2 reads FQNEAQ (reference sequence). The germline V and J ends were trimmed by 5 bases and 10 bases, with 9 bases remaining between them. The PCR made use of 60 Vbeta and 13 Jbeta primers. TCRdb's table, derived via immunoSEQ multiplex PCR, lists solely in-frame clones and lacks some. Here the sample spans about 130,000 clones, 75% to 90% being singletons. The data were taken from a study of cytomegalovirus exposure and HLA in healthy donors. V usage is TRBV7-9 and J usage is TRBJ2-1, with D perhaps TRBD2 (6 bases). The receptor was isolated from a man aged 18 to 35 in good health and CMV-seropositive. Sample: PBMCs. The CDR3 sequence is CASSPRGEQFF. CDR3 nucleotide sequence: TGTGCCAGCAGCCCCCGGGGGGAGCAGTTCTTC. The full variable domain, in which reference TRBV7-9 and TRBJ2-1 provide the parts outside the CDR3, is DTGVSQNPRHKITKRGQNVTFRCDPISEHNRLYWYRQTLGQGPEFLTYFQNEAQLEKSRLLSDRFSAERPKGSFSTLEIQRTEQGDSAMYLCASSPRGEQFFGPGTRLTVL.